Sequencing of this TCR beta chain was carried out in a study of blood T cell repertoires in COVID-19. Study-level background: Some COVID-19 samples were acute and others convalescent; all came from the United States, Italy and Spain. T cells, B-cell-depleted T cells, or PBMCs provided the cDNA or gDNA that served as material.

Looked up from germline, CDR1 is PRHDT and CDR2 is FYEKMQ (reference sequence). Germline trimming cut 5 bases from V and 5 bases from J; bases unmatched to any gene: 8. The CDR3 loop spans 15 amino acids. Authors' analysis steps: Amplifying reference gene primers gave estimates of nucleated cell counts. Clones were read by immunoSEQ multiplex PCR, and TCRdb kept only the in-frame ones, dropping some. The V and J calls and the clone size are those of that table, but D and trimming were determined from the DNA. The table includes some 190,000 clones, 85% to 90% detected once. Sequenced sample: peripheral blood. V gene TRBV13 combines with J gene TRBJ2-3; 9 nucleotides match TRBD1. The clonotype was recovered from a woman aged 55-69 years with acute or convalescent COVID-19. CDR3 sequence reads: CASSNSGQGEDTQYF. The DNA of the CDR3 is TGTGCCAGCAGCAACTCGGGACAGGGCGAAGATACGCAGTATTTT.